A single sample gave rise to the 24 T cell receptor beta chains below, sequenced in a study of T-cell reconstitution after alpha-beta-depleted transplantation in children. Unique molecular identifiers were built into the TCRbeta library. TCRdb processed the PCR reads anew with MiXCR; each CDR3 protein has one entry. The table lists about 500,000 distinct CDR3 sequences, less than 35% of them singletons. This sample comprised PBMCs from the stem cell graft donor, obtained from the stem cell graft. These receptors originate from a human donor who donated a stem cell graft to a child with aplastic anemia.

The chain carries TRBV11-2 and TRBJ2-7; the D gene could be TRBD1 or TRBD2 (6 bases each). This CDR3 is 15 amino acids long. Trimming pared 8 bases from V and 5 bases from J, leaving 22 bases between. Germline lookup yields CDR1 SGHAT and CDR2 FQNNGV. The CDR3 is CASRSIRGVSDEQYV. The CDR3 DNA follows: TGTGCCAGCCGATCAATTAGGGGGGTTAGCGACGAGCAGTACGTC.

The sample holds a few counts of this clonotype. The rearrangement joins TRBV27 to TRBJ1-5; no clear D. CDR1 MNHEY and CDR2 SMNVEV come from the germline V gene (reference sequence). There are 14 residues in the CDR3. V lost 5 bases to trimming and J lost 7 bases, with 15 bases between them. The CDR3 here is CASSMYLGGQPQHF. CDR3 DNA sequence: TGTGCCAGCAGTATGTACCTGGGTGGACAGCCCCAGCATTTT.

This chain links TRBV5-1 with TRBJ1-4, with D possibly being TRBD1 (5 bases). CDR1 and CDR2 from the germline V gene are SGHRS and YFSETQ. Trimming cost V 4 bases and J 4 bases, with 11 bases left between them. CDR3 length: 14 amino acids. DNA for the CDR3: TGCGCCAGCAGCGTGGACACCCTTAATGAAAAACTGTTTTTT. This gives the protein CASSVDTLNEKLFF.

This clonotype was seen more than once but under ten times. The chain couples TRBV5-1 to TRBJ1-2; a weak D match, TRBD1 (6 bases). Trimming took 4 bases from V and 2 from J, leaving 12 bases between them. Germline V gene sequence: CDR1 SGHRS, CDR2 YFSETQ. There are 14 residues in the CDR3. For the CDR3, the DNA is TGCGCCAGCAGCCTACAGGGAGAGAACTATGGCTACACCTTC. Protein product: CASSLQGENYGYTF. Drawing the rest from reference TRBV5-1 and TRBJ1-2, the complete variable domain is KAGVTQTPRYLIKTRGQQVTLSCSPISGHRSVSWYQQTPGQGLQFLFEYFSETQRNKGNFPGRFSGRQFSNSRSEMNVSTLELGDSALYLCASSLQGENYGYTFGSGTRLTVV.

V and J are TRBV5-1 and TRBJ1-1; D may be TRBD1 (6 bases). Germline-derived CDR1 and CDR2 are SGHRS and YFSETQ. The V end was cut by 0 bases, the J end by 4 bases, with 13 bases between. The CDR3 length is 15 residues. The CDR3 DNA reads TGCGCCAGCAGCTTGGACGCAGGGGTCGGCACTGAAGCTTTCTTT. Protein: CASSLDAGVGTEAFF.

The chain couples TRBV29-1 to TRBJ1-1; 7 bases are a match to TRBD1. The CDR3 sequence is 14 residues long. Germline CDR1 and CDR2: SQVTM and ANQGSEA. The V and J ends lost 4 bases and 0 bases, in that order; junction bases with no gene match: 5. For the CDR3, the DNA is TGCAGCGTTGGGACAGGAGGTGTGAACACTGAAGCTTTCTTT. It specifies CSVGTGGVNTEAFF.

V usage is TRBV5-1 and J usage is TRBJ2-5; TRBD1 aligns across 9 bases. In germline, CDR1 is SGHRS, CDR2 YFSETQ. CDR3 length: 15 residues. The V and J ends lost 2 bases and 2 bases, in that order; junction bases with no gene match: 4. CDR3 nucleotide sequence: TGCGCCAGCAGCTTCTCCGGGACAGGGCAAGAGACCCAGTACTTC. It codes for CASSFSGTGQETQYF. Supplemented by reference TRBV5-1 and TRBJ2-5, the full variable domain reads KAGVTQTPRYLIKTRGQQVTLSCSPISGHRSVSWYQQTPGQGLQFLFEYFSETQRNKGNFPGRFSGRQFSNSRSEMNVSTLELGDSALYLCASSFSGTGQETQYFGPGTRLLVL.

V is TRBV30 and J is TRBJ2-7; 9 bases map to TRBD2. This CDR3 region has 13 residues. Germline V lookup: CDR1 GTSNPN, CDR2 SVGIG (reference sequence). V was clipped by 4 bases and J by 6 bases; unmatched bases: 7. CDR3 protein: CAWTVAGVSEQYF. CDR3 coding DNA: TGTGCCTGGACGGTAGCGGGAGTAAGCGAGCAGTACTTC. Together with reference TRBV30 and TRBJ2-7, the CDR3 gives the full variable domain: SQTIHQWPATLVQPVGSPLSLECTVEGTSNPNLYWYRQAAGRGLQLLFYSVGIGQISSEVPQNLSASRPQDRQFILSSKKLLLSDSGFYLCAWTVAGVSEQYFGPGTRLTVT.

This clonotype turned up a few times. In DNA, the CDR3 is TGCAGTGCTAGAGATTTACTAGCGGGAGGGAACTACGAGCAGTACTTC. Encoded protein: CSARDLLAGGNYEQYF. This chain connects TRBV20-1 to TRBJ2-7, with 13 bases that match TRBD2. The CDR3 spans 16 residues. The V gene end was trimmed by 0 bases and the J gene end by 3 bases; junction bases not matched to a gene: 5. Germline values: CDR1 DFQATT, CDR2 SNEGSKA (reference sequence).

The chain is built from TRBV5-6 and TRBJ2-4; no definite D call. Looked up from germline, CDR1 is SGHDT and CDR2 is YYEEEE. V lost 5 bases to trimming and J lost 1 base, with 16 bases between them. There are 16 residues in the CDR3. CDR3 bases: TGTGCCAGCAGTCTGAGTGTATCAAGGGCCAAAAACATTCAGTACTTC. Translating gives CASSLSVSRAKNIQYF.

This clonotype was counted a few times. V usage is TRBV12-3 or TRBV12-4 and J usage is TRBJ2-1; tentatively, D is TRBD1 (5 bases). Trimming took 4 bases from V and 4 from J, leaving 14 bases between them. The CDR3 covers 15 residues. The CDR3 DNA is TGTGCCAGCAGTTGGTTGGCAGGGTTGTACAATGAGCAGTTCTTC. This gives the protein CASSWLAGLYNEQFF.

The chain carries TRBV20-1 and TRBJ2-1, with 8 positions matching TRBD2. The V segment lost 4 bases and the J segment 0 bases; nucleotides outside the gene matches: 5. Germline V gene data show CDR1 as DFQATT and CDR2 as SNEGSKA (reference sequence). This CDR3 spans 15 amino acids. As DNA, the CDR3 is TGCAGTGCTAAGACTAGCGTGAGCTCCTACAATGAGCAGTTCTTC. The encoded protein is CSAKTSVSSYNEQFF.

J is TRBJ2-1 and V is TRBV13; D is possibly TRBD2 (7 bases). CDR3 size: 18 residues. Germline V gives CDR1 PRHDT, CDR2 FYEKMQ (reference sequence). Deletions cut 5 bases from V and 9 bases from J, with 29 bases between. CDR3 DNA: TGTGCCAGCAGCCCGAGGACTAGATATAGAGGGGGTTGGGGTGAGCAGTTCTTC. Its translation is CASSPRTRYRGGWGEQFF. The complete variable domain, with remaining parts taken from reference TRBV13 and TRBJ2-1, reads AAGVIQSPRHLIKEKRETATLKCYPIPRHDTVYWYQQGPGQDPQFLISFYEKMQSDKGSIPDRFSAQQFSDYHSELNMSSLELGDSALYFCASSPRTRYRGGWGEQFFGPGTRLTVL.

This clonotype was seen a few times. This chain links TRBV5-6 with TRBJ2-1; TRBD1 matches 8 bases. V trimming: 4 bases; J trimming: 8 bases; junction bases outside the gene matches: 14. The germline V gene encodes CDR1 SGHDT and CDR2 YYEEEE. The CDR3 is 16 residues long. For the CDR3, the DNA is TGTGCCAGCAGCCTGCGACAGGGGATTAAGCGATATGAGCAGTTCTTC. Translated, it gives CASSLRQGIKRYEQFF.

CDR3 amino acids: CATSPSDGKRNQPQHF. The CDR3 DNA reads TGTGCCACCAGTCCGTCCGACGGGAAGAGAAATCAGCCCCAGCATTTT. The chain links TRBV24-1 to TRBJ1-5; no clear D. V was trimmed by 6 bases and J by 4 bases, leaving 18 bases between them. The CDR3 is made up of 16 amino acids. Germline CDR1 is KGHDR and CDR2 is SFDVKD.

This chain connects TRBV5-1 to TRBJ2-2, with TRBD2 as a possible D gene (5 bases). The CDR3 loop spans 16 amino acids. Per the germline V gene, CDR1 is SGHRS and CDR2 is YFSETQ. Trimming removed 0 bases from V and 5 bases from J, with 14 bases in between. CDR3 amino acids: CASSLGLGAVTGELFF. In nucleotides, the CDR3 is TGCGCCAGCAGCTTGGGTCTGGGAGCGGTGACCGGGGAGCTGTTTTTT.

This chain uses TRBV20-1 with TRBJ2-3, with 8 positions matching TRBD2. Trimming cost V 5 bases and J 3 bases; bases outside gene matches: 10. This CDR3 contains 15 residues. The V gene's germline CDR1 is DFQATT and CDR2 SNEGSKA (reference sequence). CDR3 sequence reads: CSAYPRAGGTDTQYF. The CDR3 DNA reads TGCAGTGCTTACCCCCGGGCGGGAGGTACAGATACGCAGTATTTT.

This clonotype showed up many times. The chain carries TRBV12-3 or TRBV12-4 and TRBJ1-1; D not certain. This CDR3 has 13 amino acids. V shed 2 bases and J shed 0 bases, with 4 bases lying between them. CDR3: CASSLSMNTEAFF. In DNA, the CDR3 is TGTGCCAGCAGTTTATCCATGAACACTGAAGCTTTCTTT.

The count of this clonotype is one. J is TRBJ2-7 and V is TRBV4-3; 10 bases line up with TRBD2. V gave up 5 bases and J gave up 0 bases; unmatched junction bases: 16. CDR1 and CDR2 from the germline V gene are LGHNA and YSLEER. The CDR3 is made up of 19 amino acids. The CDR3 region has the DNA TGCGCCAGCAGCTCCAAACTAGCGGGGTCCCGAACTAGCTCCTACGAGCAGTACTTC. Amino acid sequence: CASSSKLAGSRTSSYEQYF.

A few counts support this clonotype. The chain links TRBV5-5 to TRBJ2-2; 7 bases fit TRBD2. This CDR3 is 16 amino acids long. V lost 0 bases, J lost 6 bases, and 8 bases stayed unmatched. CDR1 and CDR2 from the germline V gene are SGHKS and YYEKEE (reference sequence). CDR3 in DNA: TGTGCCAGCAGCTTGGTGAGACTAGCATCCGCCGGGGAGCTGTTTTTT. Translated: CASSLVRLASAGELFF.

CDR3 nucleotides: TGTGCCAGCAGCGGCGACGGCTTCGGCAATCAGCCCCAGCATTTT. It specifies CASSGDGFGNQPQHF. The rearrangement uses TRBV28 and TRBJ1-5, with D unresolved. With 6 bases removed from V and 2 bases from J, the gap between germline ends came to 14 bases. The CDR3 loop spans 15 amino acids. Looked up from germline, CDR1 is MDHEN and CDR2 is SYDVKM.

There are a few counts of this clonotype. The chain uses TRBV10-3 and TRBJ1-1; TRBD1 agrees at 11 bases. After removal of 9 bases from V and 6 bases from J, the junction contained 9 bases not matched to a gene. The CDR3 has 14 amino acids. Germline V gives CDR1 ENHRY, CDR2 SYGVKD. Here the CDR3 reads CAIGQGASAPEAFF. The CDR3 coding sequence is TGTGCCATAGGACAGGGGGCGAGCGCGCCTGAAGCTTTCTTT.

The rearrangement links TRBV6-2 or TRBV6-3 to TRBJ2-2, with D tentatively TRBD2 (6 bases). The V gene lost 6 bases and the J gene lost 4 bases, with 12 bases spanning the gap. The CDR3 consists of 14 residues. CDR1 and CDR2 (germline): MNHEY, SVGEGT. This CDR3 is CASSQTTSTGELFF. In DNA form, the CDR3 reads TGTGCCAGCAGCCAAACGACTAGCACCGGGGAGCTGTTTTTT.

In its sample, this clonotype was seen a few times. The CDR3 loop is CASSSSGRSNIQYF. DNA for the CDR3: TGTGCCAGCAGCTCTAGCGGGAGGTCAAACATTCAGTACTTC. V gene TRBV27 combines with J gene TRBJ2-4, with 11 bases lining up with TRBD2. V shed 6 bases and J 6 bases; nucleotides not matched to a gene: 4. Per the germline V gene, CDR1 is MNHEY and CDR2 is SMNVEV (reference sequence). This CDR3 region has 14 residues.